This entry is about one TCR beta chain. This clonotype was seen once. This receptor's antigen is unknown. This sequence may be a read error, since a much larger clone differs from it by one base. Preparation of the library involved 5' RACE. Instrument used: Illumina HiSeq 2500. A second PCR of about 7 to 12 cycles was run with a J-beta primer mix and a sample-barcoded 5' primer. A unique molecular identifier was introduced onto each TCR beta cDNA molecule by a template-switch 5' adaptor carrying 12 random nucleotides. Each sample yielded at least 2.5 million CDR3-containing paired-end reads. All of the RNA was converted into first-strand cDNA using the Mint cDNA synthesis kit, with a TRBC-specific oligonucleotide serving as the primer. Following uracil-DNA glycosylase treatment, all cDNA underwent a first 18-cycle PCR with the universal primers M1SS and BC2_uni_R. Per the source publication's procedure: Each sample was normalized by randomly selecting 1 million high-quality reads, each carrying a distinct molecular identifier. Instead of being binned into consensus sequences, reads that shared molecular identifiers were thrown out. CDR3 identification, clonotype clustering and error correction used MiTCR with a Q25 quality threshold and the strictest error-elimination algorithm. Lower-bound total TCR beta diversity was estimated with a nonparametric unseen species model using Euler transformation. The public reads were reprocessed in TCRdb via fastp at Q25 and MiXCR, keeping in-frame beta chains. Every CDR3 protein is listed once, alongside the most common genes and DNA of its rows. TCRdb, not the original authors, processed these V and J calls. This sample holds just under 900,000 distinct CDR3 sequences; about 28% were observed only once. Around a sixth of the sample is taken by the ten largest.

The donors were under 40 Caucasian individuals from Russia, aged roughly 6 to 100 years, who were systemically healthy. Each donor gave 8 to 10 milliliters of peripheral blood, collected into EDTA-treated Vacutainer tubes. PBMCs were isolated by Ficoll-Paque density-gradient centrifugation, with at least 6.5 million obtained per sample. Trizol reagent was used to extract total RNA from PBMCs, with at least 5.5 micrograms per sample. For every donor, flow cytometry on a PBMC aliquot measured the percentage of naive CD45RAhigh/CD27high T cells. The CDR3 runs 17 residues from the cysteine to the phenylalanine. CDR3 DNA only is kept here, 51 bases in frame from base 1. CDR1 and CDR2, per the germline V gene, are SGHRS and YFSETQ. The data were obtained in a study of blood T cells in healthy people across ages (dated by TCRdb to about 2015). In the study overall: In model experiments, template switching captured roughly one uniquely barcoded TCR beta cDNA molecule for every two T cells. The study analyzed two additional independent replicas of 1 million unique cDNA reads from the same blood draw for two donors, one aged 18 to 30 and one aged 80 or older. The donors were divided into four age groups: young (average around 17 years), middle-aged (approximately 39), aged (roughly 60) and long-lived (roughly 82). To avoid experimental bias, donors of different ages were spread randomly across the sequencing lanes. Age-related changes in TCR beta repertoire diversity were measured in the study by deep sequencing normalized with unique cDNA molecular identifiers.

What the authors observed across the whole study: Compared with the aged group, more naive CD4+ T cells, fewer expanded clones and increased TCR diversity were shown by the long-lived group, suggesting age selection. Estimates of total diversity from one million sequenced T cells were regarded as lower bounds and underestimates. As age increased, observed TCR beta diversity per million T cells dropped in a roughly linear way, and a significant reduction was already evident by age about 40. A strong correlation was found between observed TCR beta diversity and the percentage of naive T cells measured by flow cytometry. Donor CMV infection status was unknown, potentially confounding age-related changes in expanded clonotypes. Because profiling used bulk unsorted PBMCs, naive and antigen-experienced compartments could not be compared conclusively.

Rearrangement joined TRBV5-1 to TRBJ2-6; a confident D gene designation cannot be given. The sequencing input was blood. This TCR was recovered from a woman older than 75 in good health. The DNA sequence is TGCGCCTGCAGCTTGGACCCCTTGGGGTCTGGGGCCAACGTCCTGACTTTC. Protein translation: CACSLDPLGSGANVLTF. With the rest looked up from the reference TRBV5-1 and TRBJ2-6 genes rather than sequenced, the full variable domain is KAGVTQTPRYLIKTRGQQVTLSCSPISGHRSVSWYQQTPGQGLQFLFEYFSETQRNKGNFPGRFSGRQFSNSRSEMNVSTLELGDSALYLCACSLDPLGSGANVLTFGAGSRLTVL.